The present T cell receptor (beta chain) was sequenced within a study of T-cell memory formation after mild COVID-19. The overall study: TCR clusters largely stayed donor specific. Study outcomes and limitations: Some clones that responded were present in memory (sampled pre-infection), which suggests cross-reactive memory joined.

Employing constant-segment primers, 5'RACE generated TCR alpha and TCR beta cDNA libraries bearing sample barcodes and UMIs. MiXCR, run by TCRdb on the 5' RACE reads, gives a single entry per CDR3 protein. This sample has some 150,000 distinct CDR3 sequences, with about 6.1% found just once. A remark on this clonotype: The antigen remains undetermined.

The CDR3 is made up of 12 amino acids. With 5 bases removed from V and 4 bases from J, the gap between germline ends came to 8 bases. Per the germline V gene, CDR1 is MDHEN and CDR2 is SYDVKM. The receptor was derived from an adult woman who had mild COVID-19 (a few samples of this study predate the infection). Cell type and time point are not known. V gene TRBV28 combines with J gene TRBJ1-2, with unresolved D. Source material: PBMCs or a T cell subset sorted from them (not recorded which). CDR3 loop: CASSIHPYGYTF. The CDR3 coding sequence is TGTGCCAGCAGTATCCACCCCTATGGCTACACCTTC.